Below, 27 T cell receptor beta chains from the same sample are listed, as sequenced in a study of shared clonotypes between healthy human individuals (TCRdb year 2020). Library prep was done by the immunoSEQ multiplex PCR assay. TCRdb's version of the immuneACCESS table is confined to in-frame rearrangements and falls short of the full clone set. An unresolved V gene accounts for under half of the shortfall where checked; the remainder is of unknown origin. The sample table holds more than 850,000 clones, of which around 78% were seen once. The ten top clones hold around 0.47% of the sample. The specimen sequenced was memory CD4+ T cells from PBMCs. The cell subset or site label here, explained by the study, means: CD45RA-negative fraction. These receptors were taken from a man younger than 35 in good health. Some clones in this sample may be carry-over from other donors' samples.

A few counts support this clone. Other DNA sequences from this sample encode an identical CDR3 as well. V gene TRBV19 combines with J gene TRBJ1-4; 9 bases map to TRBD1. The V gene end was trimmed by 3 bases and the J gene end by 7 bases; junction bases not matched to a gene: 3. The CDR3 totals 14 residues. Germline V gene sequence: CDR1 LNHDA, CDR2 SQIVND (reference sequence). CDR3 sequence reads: CASSIRQGGEKLFF. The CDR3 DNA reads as TGTGCCAGTAGTATCCGACAGGGGGGTGAAAAACTGTTTTTT.

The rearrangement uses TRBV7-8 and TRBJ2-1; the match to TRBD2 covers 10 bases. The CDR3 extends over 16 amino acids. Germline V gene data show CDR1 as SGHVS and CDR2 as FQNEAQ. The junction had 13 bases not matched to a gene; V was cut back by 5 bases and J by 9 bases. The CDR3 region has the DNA TGTGCCAGCAGCCCTGAGCGGCGAGCGGGAGGGACTGAGCAGTTCTTC. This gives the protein CASSPERRAGGTEQFF.

This chain's CDR3 is CASATGQGFGEQYF. The CDR3 DNA sequence: TGTGCCAGCGCCACGGGACAGGGGTTTGGCGAGCAGTACTTC. V and J are TRBV6-5 and TRBJ2-7, with 10 nucleotides matching TRBD1. Trimming cost V 8 bases and J 6 bases; bases outside gene matches: 10. The CDR3 has 14 residues. The germline V gene encodes CDR1 MNHEY and CDR2 SVGAGI.

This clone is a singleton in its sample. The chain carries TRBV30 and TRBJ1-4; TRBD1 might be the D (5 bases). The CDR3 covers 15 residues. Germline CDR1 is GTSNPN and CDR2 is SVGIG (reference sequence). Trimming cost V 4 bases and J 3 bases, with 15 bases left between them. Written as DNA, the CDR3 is TGTGCCTGGAAAGGACACGCGGGGGCTAATGAAAAACTGTTTTTT. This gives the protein CAWKGHAGANEKLFF.

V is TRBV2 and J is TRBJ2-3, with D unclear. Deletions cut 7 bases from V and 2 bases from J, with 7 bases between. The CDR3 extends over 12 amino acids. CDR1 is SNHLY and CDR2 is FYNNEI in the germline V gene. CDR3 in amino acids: CASNADTDTQYF. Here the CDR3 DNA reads TGTGCCAGCAATGCAGACACAGATACGCAGTATTTT.

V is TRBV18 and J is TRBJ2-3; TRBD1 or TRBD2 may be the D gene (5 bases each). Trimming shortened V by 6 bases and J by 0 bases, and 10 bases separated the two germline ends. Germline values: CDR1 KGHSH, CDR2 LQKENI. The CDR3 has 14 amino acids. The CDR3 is CASSGGVSTDTQYF. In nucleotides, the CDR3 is TGTGCCAGCTCTGGGGGAGTCAGCACAGATACGCAGTATTTT.

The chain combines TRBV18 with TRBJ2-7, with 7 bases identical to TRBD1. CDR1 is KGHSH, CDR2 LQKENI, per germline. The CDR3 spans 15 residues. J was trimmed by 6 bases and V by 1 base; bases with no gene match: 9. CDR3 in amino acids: CASSPRDSLRGEQYF. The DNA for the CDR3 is TGTGCCAGCTCACCACGGGACAGCCTAAGGGGCGAGCAGTACTTC. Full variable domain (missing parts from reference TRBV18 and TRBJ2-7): NAGVMQNPRHLVRRRGQEARLRCSPMKGHSHVYWYRQLPEEGLKFMVYLQKENIIDESGMPKERFSAEFPKEGPSILRIQQVVRGDSAAYFCASSPRDSLRGEQYFGPGTRLTVT.

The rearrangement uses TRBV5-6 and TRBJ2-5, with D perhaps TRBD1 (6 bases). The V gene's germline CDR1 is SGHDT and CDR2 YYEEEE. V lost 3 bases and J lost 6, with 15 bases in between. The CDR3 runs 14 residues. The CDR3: CASSSWQGLKTQYF. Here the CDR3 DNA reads TGTGCCAGCAGCTCGTGGCAGGGGCTGAAGACCCAGTACTTC.

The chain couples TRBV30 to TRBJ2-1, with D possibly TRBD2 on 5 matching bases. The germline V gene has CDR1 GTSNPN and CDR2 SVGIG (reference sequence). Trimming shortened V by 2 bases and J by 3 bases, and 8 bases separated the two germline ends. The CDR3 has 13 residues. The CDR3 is CAWSSGFYNEQFF. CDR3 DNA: TGTGCCTGGAGTTCGGGGTTCTACAATGAGCAGTTCTTC.

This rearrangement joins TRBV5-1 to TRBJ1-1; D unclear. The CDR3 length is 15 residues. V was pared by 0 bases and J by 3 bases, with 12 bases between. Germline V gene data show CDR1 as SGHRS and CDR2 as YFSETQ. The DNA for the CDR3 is TGCGCCAGCAGCTTGGCCGGGAGGGAGGACACTGAAGCTTTCTTT. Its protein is CASSLAGREDTEAFF.

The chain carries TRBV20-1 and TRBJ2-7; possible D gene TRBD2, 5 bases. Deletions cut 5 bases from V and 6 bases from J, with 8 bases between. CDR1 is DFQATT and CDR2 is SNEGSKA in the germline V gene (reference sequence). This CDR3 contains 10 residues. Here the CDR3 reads CSALEGEQYF. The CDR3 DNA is TGCAGTGCTCTAGAGGGCGAGCAGTACTTC.

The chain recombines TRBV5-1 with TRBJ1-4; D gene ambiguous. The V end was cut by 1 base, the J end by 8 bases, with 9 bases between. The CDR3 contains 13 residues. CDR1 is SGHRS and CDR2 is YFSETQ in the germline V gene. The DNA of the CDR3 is TGCGCCAGCAGCTTGACCCTGGAGGAAAAACTGTTTTTT. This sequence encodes CASSLTLEEKLFF.

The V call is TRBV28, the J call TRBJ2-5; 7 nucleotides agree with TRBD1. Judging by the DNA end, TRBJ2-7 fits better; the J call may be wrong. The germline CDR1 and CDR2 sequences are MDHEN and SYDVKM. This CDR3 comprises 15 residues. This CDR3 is CASSRDSNPVYEQYF. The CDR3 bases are TGTGCCAGCAGCCGGGACAGCAACCCCGTCTACGAGCAGTACTTC.

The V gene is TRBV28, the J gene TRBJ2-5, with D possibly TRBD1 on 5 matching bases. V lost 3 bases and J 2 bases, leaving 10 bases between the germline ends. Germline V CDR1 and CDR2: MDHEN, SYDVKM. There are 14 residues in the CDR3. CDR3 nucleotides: TGTGCCAGCAGTTTCGGTACAGGTCAAGAGACCCAGTACTTC. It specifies CASSFGTGQETQYF.

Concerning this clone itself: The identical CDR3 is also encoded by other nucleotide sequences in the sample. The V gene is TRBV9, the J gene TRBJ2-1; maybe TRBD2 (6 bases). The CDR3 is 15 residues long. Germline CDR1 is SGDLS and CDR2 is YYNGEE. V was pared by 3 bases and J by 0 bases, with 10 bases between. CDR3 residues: CASSGDGSSYNEQFF. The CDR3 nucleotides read TGTGCCAGCAGCGGGGACGGGAGCTCCTACAATGAGCAGTTCTTC.

The chain's CDR3 is CASSPPQGQGRNTEAFF. CDR3 nucleotides: TGTGCCAGCTCACCACCCCAAGGACAGGGTAGAAACACTGAAGCTTTCTTT. This chain connects TRBV18 to TRBJ1-1; 8 bases align to TRBD1. Germline values: CDR1 KGHSH, CDR2 LQKENI. This CDR3 has 17 amino acids. J gave up 2 bases and V 0 bases, and 8 bases lay outside the gene matches.

CDR3 sequence (DNA): TGTGCCAGCAGCCAGTCAGGAGGGACCCAGTACTTC. It yields the protein CASSQSGGTQYF. The V gene is TRBV7-2, the J gene TRBJ2-5; D is perhaps TRBD2 (5 bases). Germline V gene data show CDR1 as SGHTA and CDR2 as FQGNSA. V lost 5 bases and J 7 bases, leaving 11 bases between the germline ends. The CDR3 is 12 amino acids.

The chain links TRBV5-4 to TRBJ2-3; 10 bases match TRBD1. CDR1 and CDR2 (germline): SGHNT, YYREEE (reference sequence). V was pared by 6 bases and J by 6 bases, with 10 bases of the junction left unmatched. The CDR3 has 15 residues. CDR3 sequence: CASTAGTGARDTQYF. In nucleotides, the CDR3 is TGTGCCAGCACAGCCGGGACAGGGGCAAGGGATACGCAGTATTTT.

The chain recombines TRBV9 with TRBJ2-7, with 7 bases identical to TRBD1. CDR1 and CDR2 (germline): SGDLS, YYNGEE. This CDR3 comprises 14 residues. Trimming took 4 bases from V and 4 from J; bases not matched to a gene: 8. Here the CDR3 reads CASSRGQEPYEQYF. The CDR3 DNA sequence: TGTGCCAGCAGCCGCGGACAGGAACCTTACGAGCAGTACTTC. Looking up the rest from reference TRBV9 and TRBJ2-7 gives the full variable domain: DSGVTQTPKHLITATGQRVTLRCSPRSGDLSVYWYQQSLDQGLQFLIQYYNGEERAKGNILERFSAQQFPDLHSELNLSSLELGDSALYFCASSRGQEPYEQYFGPGTRLTVT.

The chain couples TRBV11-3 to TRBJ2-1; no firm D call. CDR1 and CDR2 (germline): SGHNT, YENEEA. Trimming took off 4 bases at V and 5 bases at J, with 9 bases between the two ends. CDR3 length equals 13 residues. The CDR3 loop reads CASSSWQNNEQFF. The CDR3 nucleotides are TGTGCCAGCAGCTCTTGGCAGAACAATGAGCAGTTCTTC.

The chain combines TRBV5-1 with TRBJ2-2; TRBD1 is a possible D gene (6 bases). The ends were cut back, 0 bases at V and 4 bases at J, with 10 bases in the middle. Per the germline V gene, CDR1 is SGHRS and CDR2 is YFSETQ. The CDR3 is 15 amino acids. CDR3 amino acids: CASSLEGHSTGELFF. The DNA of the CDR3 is TGCGCCAGCAGCTTGGAGGGACATAGCACCGGGGAGCTGTTTTTT.

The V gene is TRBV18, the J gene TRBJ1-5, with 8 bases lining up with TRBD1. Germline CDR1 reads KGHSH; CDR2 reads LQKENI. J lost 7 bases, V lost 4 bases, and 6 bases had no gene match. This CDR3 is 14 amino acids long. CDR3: CASSQGQERQPQHF. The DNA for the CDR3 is TGTGCCAGCTCACAGGGACAGGAGAGACAGCCCCAGCATTTT.

The CDR3 DNA reads TGCGCCAGCAGCTTATCGACAGGGGGAACTGAAGCTTTCTTT. It encodes CASSLSTGGTEAFF. This chain connects TRBV5-1 to TRBJ1-1; 9 nucleotides line up with TRBD1. CDR3 size: 14 residues. Germline CDR1 SGHRS, CDR2 YFSETQ. V lost 2 bases, J lost 5 bases, and 4 bases stayed unmatched.

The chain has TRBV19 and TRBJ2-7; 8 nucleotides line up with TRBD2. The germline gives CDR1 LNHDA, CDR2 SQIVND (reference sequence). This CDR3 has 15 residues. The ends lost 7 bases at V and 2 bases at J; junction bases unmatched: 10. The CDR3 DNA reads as TGTGCCAGTACCTCTGAAGCGGGACTAGCCTACGAGCAGTACTTC. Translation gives CASTSEAGLAYEQYF.

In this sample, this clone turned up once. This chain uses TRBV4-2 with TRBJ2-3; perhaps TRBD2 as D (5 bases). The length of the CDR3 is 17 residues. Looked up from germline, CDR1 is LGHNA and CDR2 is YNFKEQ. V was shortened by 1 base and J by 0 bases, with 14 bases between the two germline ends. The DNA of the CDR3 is TGTGCCAGCAGCCAAGCCCTCACAAGGGAGAGCACAGATACGCAGTATTTT. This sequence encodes CASSQALTRESTDTQYF.

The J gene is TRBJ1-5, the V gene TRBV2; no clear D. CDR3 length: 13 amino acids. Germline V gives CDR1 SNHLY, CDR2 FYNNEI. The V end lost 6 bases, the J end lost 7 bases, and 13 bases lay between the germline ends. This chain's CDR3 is CASSFREEQPQHF. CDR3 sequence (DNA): TGTGCCAGCAGCTTCAGAGAGGAACAGCCCCAGCATTTT.

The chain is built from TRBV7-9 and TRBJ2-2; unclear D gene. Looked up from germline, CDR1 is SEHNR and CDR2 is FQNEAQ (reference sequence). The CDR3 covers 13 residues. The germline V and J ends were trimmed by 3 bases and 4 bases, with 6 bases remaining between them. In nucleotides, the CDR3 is TGTGCCAGCAGCTTGGTGCCCACCGGGGAGCTGTTTTTT. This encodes CASSLVPTGELFF.